The clone carrying this TCR beta chain has more than one count but fewer than ten. This sample was included in a study of OX40 agonist ivuxolimab in advanced cancers. Study in general: It was permissible to have had prior anti-PD-1, anti-PD-L1 or anti-CTLA-4 therapy, and about 40% had some.

Trimming took off 0 bases at V and 2 bases at J, with 7 bases between the two ends. The germline V gene has CDR1 WSHSY and CDR2 SAAADI. The CDR3 is made up of 14 amino acids. The data were produced by immunoSEQ multiplex PCR, yet TCRdb's version contains in-frame clones alone and is incomplete. This table has about 75,000 clones, roughly nine tenths appearing once. The chain is built from TRBV10-2 and TRBJ1-1; D perhaps matches TRBD1 (5 bases). The sequencing used CD4+ or CD8+ T cells sorted from blood, collected in a trial of the OX40 agonist ivuxolimab. This TCR came from an adult with an advanced solid tumor such as melanoma, head and neck, liver or kidney cancer. The DNA of the CDR3 is TGCGCCAGCAGTGAGTCCCGGGGCAACACTGAAGCTTTCTTT. Translation: CASSESRGNTEAFF.